One and the same sample provided the 14 T cell receptor beta chains below, sequenced in a study of identical twins. TCRdb reprocessed the 5' RACE reads with MiXCR, giving one entry per CDR3 protein. This table has fewer than 550,000 distinct CDR3 sequences, approximately 16% appearing once. These data were likewise used in another study, on yellow fever vaccine responses in identical twins.

The specimen sequenced was CD4+ T cells sorted from blood. The receptors derive from a woman under 30 in good health.

The V call is TRBV7-6, the J call TRBJ2-3; 9 nucleotides agree with TRBD2. The junction had 9 bases not matched to a gene; V was cut back by 3 bases and J by 5 bases. CDR1 SGHVS and CDR2 FNYEAQ come from the germline V gene. CDR3 length equals 16 residues. CDR3 protein: CASSFTSGGWKDTQYF. Written as DNA, the CDR3 is TGTGCCAGCAGCTTTACCAGCGGGGGGTGGAAAGATACGCAGTATTTT.

The gene calls are TRBV29-1 and TRBJ2-2, with 10 bases matching TRBD2. This CDR3 has 15 residues. V lost 3 bases, J lost 0 bases, and 1 base stayed unmatched. The germline V gene has CDR1 SQVTM and CDR2 ANQGSEA. CDR3 protein: CSVDTSGTNTGELFF. The CDR3 nucleotides read TGCAGCGTTGATACTAGCGGGACGAACACCGGGGAGCTGTTTTTT.

This clonotype occurred a few times. This chain joins TRBV5-6 and TRBJ1-4, with D unclear. This CDR3 comprises 14 residues. Germline CDR1 and CDR2: SGHDT and YYEEEE. The germline V and J ends were trimmed by 2 bases and 3 bases, with 8 bases remaining between them. Here the CDR3 reads CASSLWGANEKLFF. CDR3 bases: TGTGCCAGCAGCTTATGGGGAGCTAATGAAAAACTGTTTTTT. Drawing the rest from reference TRBV5-6 and TRBJ1-4, the complete variable domain is DAGVTQSPTHLIKTRGQQVTLRCSPKSGHDTVSWYQQALGQGPQFIFQYYEEEERQRGNFPDRFSGHQFPNYSSELNVNALLLGDSALYLCASSLWGANEKLFFGSGTQLSVL.

There are a few counts of this clonotype. The gene calls are TRBV28 and TRBJ2-1; 12 bases are a match to TRBD2. The junction had 11 bases not matched to a gene; V was cut back by 8 bases and J by 9 bases. The germline gives CDR1 MDHEN, CDR2 SYDVKM. CDR3 length equals 15 residues. As DNA, the CDR3 is TGTGCCAGCGGATCGACTAGCGGGAGTAGGAGTGAGCAGTTCTTC. It codes for CASGSTSGSRSEQFF.

This clonotype has a handful of counts. This chain uses TRBV7-7 with TRBJ2-5, with 11 bases identical to TRBD2. J lost 2 bases, V lost 5 bases, and 7 bases had no gene match. The CDR3 spans 16 residues. The germline CDR1 and CDR2 sequences are SSHAT and FNYEAQ (reference sequence). For the CDR3, the DNA is TGTGCCAGCAGCCTTAGACTAGCGGGGCCACAAGAGACCCAGTACTTC. This encodes CASSLRLAGPQETQYF.

The chain is built from TRBV18 and TRBJ1-4, with a possible D match to TRBD1 (5 bases). The V gene's germline CDR1 is KGHSH and CDR2 LQKENI. The V and J ends lost 1 base and 2 bases respectively, with 8 bases between them. The CDR3 totals 15 residues. CDR3 residues: CASSPLEGTNEKLFF. CDR3 DNA: TGTGCCAGCTCACCACTAGAGGGGACTAATGAAAAACTGTTTTTT.

In this sample, this clonotype turned up many times. This rearrangement joins TRBV7-3 to TRBJ1-1, with 8 bases matching TRBD1. CDR3 length: 14 amino acids. Germline CDR1 and CDR2: SGHTA and FQGTGA. V lost 5 bases, J lost 1 base, and 3 bases stayed unmatched. In DNA, the CDR3 is TGTGCCAGCAGCAAAGGACAGGGGAACACTGAAGCTTTCTTT. It encodes CASSKGQGNTEAFF. Using reference TRBV7-3 and TRBJ1-1 for the parts outside the CDR3, the full variable domain is GAGVSQTPSNKVTEKGKYVELRCDPISGHTALYWYRQSLGQGPEFLIYFQGTGAADDSGLPNDRFFAVRPEGSVSTLKIQRTERGDSAVYLCASSKGQGNTEAFFGQGTRLTVV.

V gene TRBV6-1 combines with J gene TRBJ2-6; 10 bases are shared with TRBD1. The ends lost 4 bases at V and 0 bases at J; junction bases unmatched: 9. CDR1 is MNHNS, CDR2 SASEGT, per germline. The length of the CDR3 is 19 residues. CDR3 sequence (DNA): TGTGCCAGCAGTGTTACAGGGACAGGGGTTTTCTCTGGGGCCAACGTCCTGACTTTC. It is translated as CASSVTGTGVFSGANVLTF.

In its sample, this clonotype was seen many times. V and J are TRBV7-9 and TRBJ2-1; 8 bases are shared with TRBD1. Germline values: CDR1 SEHNR, CDR2 FQNEAQ (reference sequence). The V segment lost 5 bases and the J segment 6 bases; nucleotides outside the gene matches: 6. This CDR3 region has 14 residues. CDR3: CASSPGQGPNEQFF. The DNA for the CDR3 is TGTGCCAGCAGCCCCGGACAGGGACCCAATGAGCAGTTCTTC.

This clonotype came up a few times. This chain links TRBV10-3 with TRBJ1-1; 8 nucleotides agree with TRBD1. The V gene's germline CDR1 is ENHRY and CDR2 SYGVKD. There are 15 residues in the CDR3. V shed 4 bases and J 1 base; nucleotides not matched to a gene: 5. CDR3 sequence: CAISAGGGGNTEAFF. The CDR3 bases are TGTGCCATCAGTGCAGGGGGCGGGGGGAACACTGAAGCTTTCTTT.

There are a few counts of this clonotype. This rearrangement joins TRBV10-3 to TRBJ1-1; D gene unclear. The germline V and J ends were trimmed by 3 bases and 5 bases, with 13 bases remaining between them. The CDR3 is 14 residues long. Germline CDR1 and CDR2: ENHRY and SYGVKD. The CDR3 loop is CAISDWGHGTEAFF. In nucleotides, the CDR3 is TGTGCCATCAGTGACTGGGGTCATGGTACTGAAGCTTTCTTT.

The chain recombines TRBV29-1 with TRBJ1-2; D gene ambiguous. This CDR3 contains 14 residues. The ends were cut back, 3 bases at V and 4 bases at J, with 15 bases in the middle. The germline V gene encodes CDR1 SQVTM and CDR2 ANQGSEA. The CDR3 region has the DNA TGCAGCGTTGAGATTGGGGTAGCGGGCTATGGCTACACCTTC. As protein: CSVEIGVAGYGYTF.

The chain recombines TRBV6-1 with TRBJ2-7; TRBD1 is a possible D gene (6 bases). This CDR3 region has 13 residues. CDR1 MNHNS and CDR2 SASEGT come from the germline V gene. The V and J ends lost 5 bases and 3 bases respectively, with 11 bases between them. CDR3 sequence (DNA): TGTGCCAGCAGTATAGGGGGTTTCTACGAGCAGTACGTC. This sequence encodes CASSIGGFYEQYV.

This clonotype was detected ten times or more. The CDR3 loop reads CASSFLRGGNNEQFF. As DNA, the CDR3 is TGTGCCAGCAGTTTTTTGCGGGGGGGGAACAATGAGCAGTTCTTC. The chain has TRBV12-3 or TRBV12-4 and TRBJ2-1, with TRBD2 identical over 9 bases. Unmatched junction bases numbered 5, after V lost 3 bases and J lost 5 bases. CDR3 size: 15 residues.